The next 9 T cell receptor beta chains were all read from a single sample in a study of early T cells in non-severe SARS-CoV-2 infection. TCRdb re-called the 5' RACE reads with MiXCR, one entry per CDR3 protein. The table includes more than 65,000 distinct CDR3 sequences, more than 3.5% detected once. The sequencing used whole blood, collected at baseline. The receptor set was obtained from an adult who was a healthcare worker with PCR-confirmed SARS-CoV-2 infection or an uninfected control (not recorded which). The donor label of this sample is uncertain.

In its sample, this clonotype was seen many times. The chain links TRBV20-1 to TRBJ2-5; 7 bases are a match to TRBD1. Germline CDR1 and CDR2: DFQATT and SNEGSKA (reference sequence). This CDR3 has 13 residues. V lost 6 bases, J lost 5 bases, and 9 bases stayed unmatched. The CDR3 loop is CSAPSGGRETQYF. CDR3 nucleotide sequence: TGCAGTGCCCCCTCAGGGGGTCGGGAGACCCAGTACTTC.

The gene calls are TRBV25-1 and TRBJ2-7, with D perhaps being TRBD1 or TRBD2 (5 bases each). Germline values: CDR1 MGHDK, CDR2 SYGVNS. The CDR3 runs 14 residues. V was cut by 8 bases and J by 2 bases, with 16 bases left in between. CDR3 protein: CASGTDGGPYEQYF. In DNA form, the CDR3 reads TGTGCCAGCGGCACGGATGGGGGACCCTACGAGCAGTACTTC.

Many counts were recorded for this clonotype. The chain links TRBV11-2 to TRBJ1-4; D not resolved. V lost 5 bases and J 8 bases, leaving 18 bases between the germline ends. The CDR3 spans 15 residues. CDR1 and CDR2 (germline): SGHAT, FQNNGV. The CDR3 DNA sequence: TGTGCCAGCAGCCTCCAAGGGTCAGACCAAGAAAAACTGTTTTTT. Its translation: CASSLQGSDQEKLFF.

This clonotype appeared many times. The chain is built from TRBV11-2 and TRBJ2-3, with D maybe TRBD1 (6 bases). The length of the CDR3 is 18 residues. V lost 2 bases and J 0 bases, leaving 18 bases between the germline ends. Germline CDR1 and CDR2: SGHAT and FQNNGV. CDR3 sequence (DNA): TGTGCCAGCAGCTTATTCGTTCAGGGGTATCCAAGCACAGATACGCAGTATTTT. This translates into CASSLFVQGYPSTDTQYF.

The rearrangement joins TRBV6-5 to TRBJ1-2, with 9 bases fitting TRBD1. This CDR3 region has 13 residues. Unmatched junction bases numbered 14, after V lost 8 bases and J lost 13 bases. Germline V gives CDR1 MNHEY, CDR2 SVGAGI. The CDR3 reads CASRFGTGGAITF. CDR3 coding DNA: TGTGCCAGCCGTTTTGGAACAGGGGGCGCGATCACCTTC.

This clonotype has a handful of counts. The gene calls are TRBV30 and TRBJ2-2; possibly TRBD1 for D (6 bases). Germline values: CDR1 GTSNPN, CDR2 SVGIG (reference sequence). The V and J ends lost 2 bases and 0 bases respectively, with 10 bases between them. The CDR3 runs 15 residues. The CDR3 coding sequence is TGTGCCTGGAGTCGTGACAGGACGAACACCGGGGAGCTGTTTTTT. This sequence encodes CAWSRDRTNTGELFF. The full variable domain, with the rest looked up from reference TRBV30 and TRBJ2-2, is SQTIHQWPATLVQPVGSPLSLECTVEGTSNPNLYWYRQAAGRGLQLLFYSVGIGQISSEVPQNLSASRPQDRQFILSSKKLLLSDSGFYLCAWSRDRTNTGELFFGEGSRLTVL.

This clonotype was counted many times. The rearrangement uses TRBV6-5 and TRBJ2-3, with 10 bases identical to TRBD2. Germline V gene data show CDR1 as MNHEY and CDR2 as SVGAGI. The CDR3 has 18 amino acids. After removal of 0 bases from V and 6 bases from J, the junction contained 12 bases not matched to a gene. The CDR3 here is CASSYSLAGDLSIDTQYF. The CDR3, as DNA: TGTGCCAGCAGTTACTCCCTAGCGGGGGACCTTAGTATCGATACGCAGTATTTT.

V is TRBV4-2 and J is TRBJ1-1; D ambiguous. V lost 1 base and J lost 4, with 16 bases in between. The CDR3 loop spans 16 amino acids. Germline V gives CDR1 LGHNA, CDR2 YNFKEQ. The CDR3 is CASSQVGRVRGTEAFF. CDR3 DNA: TGTGCCAGCAGCCAAGTAGGCCGGGTTCGCGGCACTGAAGCTTTCTTT.

This clonotype was detected many times. V and J are TRBV7-2 and TRBJ1-1; a possible D gene is TRBD1 (5 bases). CDR3 length: 13 amino acids. V was trimmed by 2 bases and J by 7 bases, leaving 11 bases between them. Germline CDR1 SGHTA, CDR2 FQGNSA. This chain's CDR3 is CASSLYRPGEAFF. As DNA, the CDR3 is TGTGCCAGCAGCTTATACAGGCCGGGTGAAGCTTTCTTT.